A single sample is the source of the 7 T cell receptor beta chains below, sequenced in a study of blood T cell repertoires in COVID-19. The method was immunoSEQ multiplex PCR; TCRdb's version includes in-frame clones alone and lacks a portion of them. The sample comprises under 150,000 clones, approximately 85% of which are singletons, and around 4.5% rests with the top ten. Sequencing was carried out using peripheral blood. The receptors stem from a human donor in a cohort sampled during active COVID-19.

V and J are TRBV5-1 and TRBJ1-1; D possibly corresponds to TRBD1 (5 bases). This CDR3 contains 14 residues. From germline, CDR1 is SGHRS and CDR2 YFSETQ. V was cut by 4 bases and J by 6 bases, with 16 bases left in between. The CDR3 coding sequence is TGCGCCAGCAGCACGGGGGGAGGTATGGCTGAAGCTTTCTTT. This encodes CASSTGGGMAEAFF.

This rearrangement joins TRBV5-4 to TRBJ2-3; 10 bases are shared with TRBD2. Germline V gene sequence: CDR1 SGHNT, CDR2 YYREEE (reference sequence). This CDR3 comprises 16 residues. V was clipped by 4 bases and J by 1 base; unmatched bases: 6. CDR3 in DNA: TGTGCCAGCAGCCTCGGCGGACTAGCGGGCACAGATACGCAGTATTTT. Translated, it gives CASSLGGLAGTDTQYF.

This clone was recorded once. CDR3 DNA: TGCGCCAGCAGCTGGAGCTCAGGGGGCGGCTACACCTTC. Protein: CASSWSSGGGYTF. The chain combines TRBV5-1 with TRBJ1-2, with 8 bases aligning to TRBD1. This CDR3 contains 13 residues. V lost 3 bases, J lost 8 bases, and 6 bases stayed unmatched. The germline gives CDR1 SGHRS, CDR2 YFSETQ.

V gene TRBV6-6 combines with J gene TRBJ1-5, with TRBD1 as a possible D gene (6 bases). Germline V gene lookup returns CDR1 MNHNY and CDR2 SVGAGI (reference sequence). Trimming cost V 2 bases and J 7 bases, with 15 bases left between them. The CDR3 is made up of 15 amino acids. The CDR3 region is CASSYETGHGQPQHF. The CDR3 bases are TGTGCCAGCAGTTACGAGACAGGTCACGGACAGCCCCAGCATTTT.

The table lists this clone with a few counts. The CDR3 region is CASSSQTQLSADTQYF. The CDR3 region has the DNA TGCGCCAGCAGCTCTCAGACTCAACTGTCGGCAGATACGCAGTATTTT. The V and J genes are TRBV5-1 and TRBJ2-3; no clear D. CDR3 length equals 16 residues. The V and J ends lost 3 bases and 4 bases respectively, with 18 bases between them. Germline V gene data show CDR1 as SGHRS and CDR2 as YFSETQ. The full variable domain, in which reference TRBV5-1 and TRBJ2-3 provide the parts outside the CDR3, is KAGVTQTPRYLIKTRGQQVTLSCSPISGHRSVSWYQQTPGQGLQFLFEYFSETQRNKGNFPGRFSGRQFSNSRSEMNVSTLELGDSALYLCASSSQTQLSADTQYFGPGTRLTVL.

The chain combines TRBV5-1 with TRBJ2-3, with 15 bases identical to TRBD2. V was pared by 1 base and J by 3 bases, with 3 bases of the junction left unmatched. The V gene's germline CDR1 is SGHRS and CDR2 YFSETQ. CDR3 length: 17 residues. The CDR3 spells CASSLSGLAGGTDTQYF. CDR3 sequence (DNA): TGCGCCAGCAGCTTGTCGGGACTAGCGGGAGGAACAGATACGCAGTATTTT.

This chain links TRBV6-5 with TRBJ1-4; 7 bases map to TRBD1. This CDR3 region has 15 residues. The trim removed 4 bases at V and 5 bases at J, leaving 7 bases unmatched. CDR1 MNHEY and CDR2 SVGAGI come from the germline V gene. The CDR3 nucleotides read TGTGCCAGCAGTTTTGGGGACAGAAGCAATGAAAAACTGTTTTTT. This sequence encodes CASSFGDRSNEKLFF.